This TCR beta chain was sequenced during a study of shared clonotypes between healthy human individuals. Study as a whole: A donor's plate count was three for CD4 naive and three for CD4 memory; CD8 naive had two and CD8 memory one.

Naive CD8 isolation took CD45RO-negative cells positively selected for CCR7 and excluded terminally differentiated effector memory CD45RA+ cells. Germline-derived CDR1 and CDR2 are SEHNR and FQNEAQ (reference sequence). The V and J ends lost 3 bases and 1 base, in that order; junction bases with no gene match: 2. The CDR3 is 14 residues long. As for this clone: Its antigen remains unknown. Other DNA sequences from this sample encode an identical CDR3 as well.

TCRdb's table, derived via immunoSEQ multiplex PCR, lists solely in-frame clones and lacks some. The table records around 1,900,000 clones, around 95% of them present only once. Study-wide results and limits: Represented diversity, genetic and exposure-history alike, was limited by few donors. Naive CD4 clonotypes overlapped across several donors at roughly 4.5%. At large depth, rarefaction still showed sorted-subset sequencing to be incomplete.

V usage is TRBV7-9 and J usage is TRBJ2-5; 7 nucleotides match TRBD1. Sequencing used naive CD8+ T cells from PBMCs. This TCR came from a man between 18 and 35 years old in good health. Some clones in this sample may be carry-over from other donors' samples. The CDR3 bases are TGTGCCAGCAGCTTCCGGACAGGCCAAGAGACCCAGTACTTC. Amino acid sequence: CASSFRTGQETQYF.